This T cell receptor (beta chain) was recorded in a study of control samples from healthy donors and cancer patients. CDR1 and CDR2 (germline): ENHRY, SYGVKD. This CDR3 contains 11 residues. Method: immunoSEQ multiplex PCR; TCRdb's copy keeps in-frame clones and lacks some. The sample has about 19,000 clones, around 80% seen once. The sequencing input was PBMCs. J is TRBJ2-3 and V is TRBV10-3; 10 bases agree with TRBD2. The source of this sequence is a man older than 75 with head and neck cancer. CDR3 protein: CAASGGPTQYF. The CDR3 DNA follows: TGTGCGGCTAGCGGGGGCCCTACGCAGTATTTT.